This T cell receptor beta chain originates from a study of blood T cell repertoires in COVID-19. Study background: COVID-19 samples, acute and convalescent, were from the United States, Italy and Spain. The cDNA or gDNA used as material had been derived from T cells, B-cell-depleted T cells, or PBMCs.

CDR1 is KGHSH, CDR2 LQKENI, per germline. Germline trimming cut 3 bases from V and 10 bases from J; bases unmatched to any gene: 12. The CDR3 extends over 15 amino acids. The table came from immunoSEQ multiplex PCR; TCRdb's copy has only in-frame clones and leaves some out. The table lists about 170,000 clones, more than 75% of them singletons. This receptor was identified in a man aged 18 to 29 with active or convalescent COVID-19. The specimen sequenced was peripheral blood. This rearrangement joins TRBV18 to TRBJ1-1; 9 bases agree with TRBD1. CDR3 nucleotide sequence: TGTGCCAGCTCACCCACAGGGGGCGTTTGGTTATCAGCTTTCTTT. Amino acids: CASSPTGGVWLSAFF.